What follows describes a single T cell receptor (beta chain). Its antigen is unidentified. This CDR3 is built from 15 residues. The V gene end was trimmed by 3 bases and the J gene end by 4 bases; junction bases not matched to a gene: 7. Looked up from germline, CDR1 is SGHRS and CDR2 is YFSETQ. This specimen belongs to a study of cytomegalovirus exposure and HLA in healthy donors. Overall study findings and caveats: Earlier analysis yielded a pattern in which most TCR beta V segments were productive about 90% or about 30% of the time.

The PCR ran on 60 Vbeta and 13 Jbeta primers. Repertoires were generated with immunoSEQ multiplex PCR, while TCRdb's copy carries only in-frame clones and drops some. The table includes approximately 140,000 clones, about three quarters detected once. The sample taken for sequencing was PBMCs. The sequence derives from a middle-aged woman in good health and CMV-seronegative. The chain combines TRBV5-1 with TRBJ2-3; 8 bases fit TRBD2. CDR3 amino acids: CASSSSGSRADTQYF. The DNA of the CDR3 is TGCGCCAGCAGCTCGAGCGGGAGCAGGGCAGATACGCAGTATTTT.